The rows below give T cell receptor beta chains drawn from one sample of a study of cytotoxic CD8 clonotypes in ibrutinib-treated CLL. Generated by immunoSEQ multiplex PCR, the TCRdb table keeps only in-frame clones and is missing some. The data show approximately 200,000 clones, around 70% seen once. The sample in question was PBMCs, obtained after 24 months of ibrutinib treatment. These receptors were obtained from a human donor with chronic lymphocytic leukemia. Each CDR3 is given with its conserved first and last residue. The D gene is left open where the match is weak. Clone size is stated in some rows and not others, as once, few, many or a class when expanded.

d_call	j_call	v_call	clone_size	cdr3_nt	cdr3_aa
NA	TRBJ1-2	TRBV12-5	NA	TGTGCTAGTATGCCGAGGACCGCACCGGATGGCTACACCTTC	CASMPRTAPDGYTF
NA	TRBJ2-1	TRBV5-4	NA	TGTGCCAGCAGCTTGACCCCGAATGAGCAGTTCTTC	CASSLTPNEQFF
TRBD2	TRBJ2-1	TRBV9	NA	TGTGCCAGCAGCGTATGGACTAGGGCGGAGTACAATGAGCAGTTCTTC	CASSVWTRAEYNEQFF
NA	TRBJ1-3	TRBV4-1	few	TGCGCCAGCAGCCAACAGGGATCTGGAAACACCATATATTTT	CASSQQGSGNTIYF
TRBD2	TRBJ2-1	TRBV28	NA	TGTGCCAGCAGTTTGAGCGGGAGTGGTTTCAATGAGCAGTTCTTC	CASSLSGSGFNEQFF
TRBD2	TRBJ2-1	TRBV2	NA	TGTGCCAGCAGTGAATACGGCGGGAGGGCCCGGTTCTTC	CASSEYGGRARFF
TRBD1	TRBJ2-7	TRBV11-2	once	TGTGCCAGCAGCTTAGGGGACAGCGCCGTCTACGAGCAGTACTTC	CASSLGDSAVYEQYF
TRBD2	TRBJ2-1	TRBV4-3	NA	TGCGCCAGCAGCCAAGCTGCGGGAGGCTACAATGAGCAGTTCTTC	CASSQAAGGYNEQFF
NA	TRBJ2-1	TRBV20-1	NA	TGCAGTATCAACCCCGCCTATGAGCAGTTCTTC	CSINPAYEQFF
TRBD1	TRBJ1-5	TRBV6-5	NA	TGTGCCAGCAGTTTAACGCCCGCAGGGGGTGATCAGCCCCAGCATTTT	CASSLTPAGGDQPQHF
NA	TRBJ2-7	TRBV2	NA	TGTGCCAGCAGTGAAGCTCGCACCCAGGGAGACGAGCAGTACTTC	CASSEARTQGDEQYF
TRBD1	TRBJ2-1	TRBV13	NA	TGTGCCAGCAGCTTACCCAACAGGGGCTACAATGAGCAGTTCTTC	CASSLPNRGYNEQFF
TRBD1	TRBJ1-1	TRBV2	NA	TGTGCCAGGAGGGACAGCCGTCCGAACACTGAAGCTTTCTTT	CARRDSRPNTEAFF
NA	TRBJ2-6	TRBV5-1	NA	TGCGCCAGCAGGCCGACAGCTGGGGCCAACGTCCTGACTTTC	CASRPTAGANVLTF
NA	TRBJ2-3	TRBV7-9	NA	TGTGCCAGCAGCTTAGGGGGAGGTGGGACAGATACGCAGTATTTT	CASSLGGGGTDTQYF
TRBD1	TRBJ2-3	TRBV15	NA	TGTGCCACCAGCAGGACGGGACAGACTTTCTCGGGCACAGATACGCAGTATTTT	CATSRTGQTFSGTDTQYF
NA	TRBJ1-2	TRBV7-2	few	TGTGCCAGCAGCTTAGGTCGGCCCTATGGCTACACCTTC	CASSLGRPYGYTF
TRBD2	TRBJ2-1	TRBV5-4	few	TGTGCCAGCAGCACGGGACTAGCGGCTAACAATGAGCAGTTCTTC	CASSTGLAANNEQFF
NA	TRBJ1-3	TRBV30	NA	TGTGCCTGGAGTGTAGGTTACAGGGTGTCTGGAAACACCATATATTTT	CAWSVGYRVSGNTIYF
NA	TRBJ2-5	TRBV11-3	once	TGTGCCAGCAGCTTAGGCCGCTCACCGGGGGAGACCCAGTACTTC	CASSLGRSPGETQYF
NA	TRBJ1-5	TRBV30	NA	TGTGCCTGGAGTGTCCGTTGGGCTTCCAACCAGCCCCAGCATTTT	CAWSVRWASNQPQHF
TRBD2	TRBJ2-2	TRBV5-4	NA	TGTGCCAGCAGCTCACCGACTAGCGGGACGAACACCGGGGAGCTGTTTTTT	CASSSPTSGTNTGELFF
TRBD2	TRBJ2-3	TRBV5-4	few	TGTGCCAGCAGCCTAAGGACTAGCGGGAGTATCTATACGCAGTATTTT	CASSLRTSGSIYTQYF
TRBD1	TRBJ2-2	TRBV25-1	few	TGTGCCAGCCGGGACAGCGACACCGGGGAGCTGTTTTTT	CASRDSDTGELFF
TRBD2	TRBJ2-2	TRBV27	NA	TGTGCCAGCAGTCTTAATACGGGAGGGCCCCCCGGGGAGCTGTTTTTT	CASSLNTGGPPGELFF
TRBD1	TRBJ1-5	TRBV27	few	TGTGCCAGCAGAGACAGGGCCAATCAGCCCCAGCATTTT	CASRDRANQPQHF
TRBD1	TRBJ1-2	TRBV7-3	few	TGTGCCAGCAGCTCAGAACAGGGGGCCGCAGAATATGGCTACACCTTC	CASSSEQGAAEYGYTF
TRBD2	TRBJ2-3	TRBV11-2	NA	TGTGCCAGCAGCTTAGTAGCGGGAAACACAGATACGCAGTATTTT	CASSLVAGNTDTQYF
NA	TRBJ1-2	TRBV20-1	few	TGCAGTGCTCGGAGCAATGGCTACACCTTC	CSARSNGYTF
NA	TRBJ1-3	TRBV7-9	NA	TGTGCCAGCAGCTTGAACACCATATATTTT	CASSLNTIYF
TRBD2	TRBJ2-5	TRBV7-9	few	TGTGCCAGCAGCTTTGGGACTAGCCTGGAGACCCAGTACTTC	CASSFGTSLETQYF
NA	TRBJ1-1	TRBV18	NA	TGTGCCAGCTCACCTTTAAGGACGAACACTGAAGCTTTCTTT	CASSPLRTNTEAFF
NA	TRBJ2-7	TRBV11-2	NA	TGTGCCAGCAGCTTAGGATCGGTCGTTCCCTACGAGCAGTACTTC	CASSLGSVVPYEQYF
TRBD1	TRBJ1-1	TRBV2	NA	TGTGCCAGCATCCGGACAGGCTTGAACACTGAAGCTTTCTTT	CASIRTGLNTEAFF
NA	TRBJ1-2	TRBV5-6	once	TGTGCCAGCAGCTTGTCCGGGACGGAGTATGGCTACACCTTC	CASSLSGTEYGYTF
NA	TRBJ2-5	TRBV6-9	NA	TGTGCCAGCAGTTATTGGGAAGGGTTAGAGACCCAGTACTTC	CASSYWEGLETQYF
NA	TRBJ1-4	TRBV27	NA	TGTGCCAGCAGTTTCGTAGGGCGACGGGGGGATGAAAAACTGTTTTTT	CASSFVGRRGDEKLFF
NA	TRBJ1-5	TRBV7-9	few	TGTGCCAGCAGCTTGGGGTATAGCAATCAGCCCCAGCATTTT	CASSLGYSNQPQHF
TRBD1	TRBJ1-2	TRBV29-1	NA	TGCAGCGCCGGGACAGGGGGCGGCTATGGCTACACCTTC	CSAGTGGGYGYTF
NA	TRBJ1-2	TRBV28	NA	TGTGCCAGCAGTTTTGAGTCGTTGATGATCTACACCTTC	CASSFESLMIYTF
NA	TRBJ2-7	TRBV6-5	NA	TGTGCCAGCAGTGAAGTCCGGAGCTCCTACGAGCAGTACTTC	CASSEVRSSYEQYF
TRBD2	TRBJ2-5	TRBV11-2	NA	TGTGCCAGCAGCTTTTTACTTACGACTAGCGGCCAAGAGACCCAGTACTTC	CASSFLLTTSGQETQYF
NA	TRBJ2-4	TRBV25-1	NA	TGTGCCAGCAGCAAGGACAGAAACATTCAGTACTTC	CASSKDRNIQYF
TRBD1	TRBJ1-5	TRBV13	NA	TGTGCCAGCAGCGAACAGGGGGCCGGCAATCAGCCCCAGCATTTT	CASSEQGAGNQPQHF
TRBD2	TRBJ2-1	TRBV9	NA	TGTGCCAGCAGCGCCCGGGAGGGGACCTACAATGAGCAGTTCTTC	CASSAREGTYNEQFF
NA	TRBJ2-5	TRBV10-3	NA	TGTGCCATCAGCAAAGGGGGGGAGACCCAGTACTTC	CAISKGGETQYF
NA	TRBJ1-1	TRBV9	NA	TGTGCCAGCAGCGTAGATATTGGGAGGAACACTGAAGCTTTCTTT	CASSVDIGRNTEAFF
TRBD2	TRBJ2-7	TRBV5-4	NA	TGTGCCAGCAGCTCGGAACTAGCGGGGGCCTACGAGCAGTACTTC	CASSSELAGAYEQYF